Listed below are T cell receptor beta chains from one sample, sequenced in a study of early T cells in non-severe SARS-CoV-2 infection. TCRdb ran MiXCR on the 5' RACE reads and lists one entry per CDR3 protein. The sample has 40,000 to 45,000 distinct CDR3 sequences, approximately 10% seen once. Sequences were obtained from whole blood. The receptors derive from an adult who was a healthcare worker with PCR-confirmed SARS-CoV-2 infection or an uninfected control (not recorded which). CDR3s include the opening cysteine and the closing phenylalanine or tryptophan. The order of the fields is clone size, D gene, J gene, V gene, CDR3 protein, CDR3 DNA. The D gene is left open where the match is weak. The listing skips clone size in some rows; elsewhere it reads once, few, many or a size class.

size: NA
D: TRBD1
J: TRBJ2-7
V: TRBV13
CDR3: CASSGNRGRGEQYF
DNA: TGTGCCAGCAGCGGCAACAGGGGAAGAGGCGAGCAGTACTTC

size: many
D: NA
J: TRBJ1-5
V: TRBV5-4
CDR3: CASSLDSFQPQHF
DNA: TGTGCCAGCAGCTTGGACAGTTTTCAGCCCCAGCATTTT

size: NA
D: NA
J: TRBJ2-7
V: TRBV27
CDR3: CASSLDQNGGYEQYF
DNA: TGTGCCAGCAGTTTAGATCAGAACGGAGGGTACGAGCAGTACTTC

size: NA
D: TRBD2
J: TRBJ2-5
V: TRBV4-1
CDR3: CASSQVRTSFGTQYF
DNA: TGCGCCAGCAGCCAAGTGAGGACTAGCTTTGGGACCCAGTACTTC

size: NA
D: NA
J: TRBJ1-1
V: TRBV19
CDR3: CASSRGRKNTEAFF
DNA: TGTGCCAGTAGTCGGGGACGGAAGAACACTGAAGCTTTCTTT

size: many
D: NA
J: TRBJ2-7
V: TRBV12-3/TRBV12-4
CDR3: CASSRRARYEQYF
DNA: TGTGCCAGCAGCCGCCGAGCGCGCTACGAGCAGTACTTC

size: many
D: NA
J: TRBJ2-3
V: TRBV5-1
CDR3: CASSRDGFLDTQYF
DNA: TGCGCCAGCAGCCGGGACGGATTCTTAGATACGCAGTATTTT

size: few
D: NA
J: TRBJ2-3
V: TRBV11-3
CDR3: CASSRRGGSADTQYF
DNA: TGTGCCAGCAGCCGAAGGGGGGGCAGTGCAGATACGCAGTATTTT

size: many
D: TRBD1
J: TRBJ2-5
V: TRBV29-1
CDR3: CSVYYWGQGPRGETQYF
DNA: TGCAGCGTTTACTACTGGGGACAGGGTCCCCGGGGGGAGACCCAGTACTTC

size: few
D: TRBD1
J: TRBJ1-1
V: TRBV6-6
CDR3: CASSSPDRGRTEAFF
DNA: TGTGCCAGCAGTAGTCCCGACAGGGGAAGGACTGAAGCTTTCTTT

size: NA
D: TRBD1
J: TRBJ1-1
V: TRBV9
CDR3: CASSVDQDRSQAFF
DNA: TGTGCCAGCAGCGTAGACCAGGACAGGAGTCAAGCTTTCTTT

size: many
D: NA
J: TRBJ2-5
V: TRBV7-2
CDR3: CASSLGATQYF
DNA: TGTGCCAGCAGCTTAGGCGCGACCCAGTACTTC

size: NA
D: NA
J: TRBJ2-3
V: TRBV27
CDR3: CASSSYKGDTDTQYF
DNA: TGTGCCAGCAGCTCTTACAAGGGGGACACAGATACGCAGTATTTT

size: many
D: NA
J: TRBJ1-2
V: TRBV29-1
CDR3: CSAGTAANYGYTF
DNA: TGCAGCGCTGGGACGGCCGCTAACTATGGCTACACCTTC

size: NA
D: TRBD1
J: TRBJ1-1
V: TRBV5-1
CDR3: CASSLDTGAETEAFF
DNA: TGCGCCAGCAGCTTGGATACAGGGGCGGAGACTGAAGCTTTCTTT

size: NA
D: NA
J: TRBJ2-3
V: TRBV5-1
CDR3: CVSSLAPKDTQYF
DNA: TGCGTCAGCAGCTTGGCCCCCAAAGATACGCAGTATTTT

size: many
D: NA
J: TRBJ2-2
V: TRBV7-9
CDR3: CASSPHLGGAGELFF
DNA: TGTGCCAGCAGCCCGCACCTCGGTGGGGCCGGGGAGCTGTTTTTT

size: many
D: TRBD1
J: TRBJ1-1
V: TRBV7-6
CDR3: CASSWTGGADTEAFF
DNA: TGTGCCAGCAGCTGGACAGGGGGCGCGGACACTGAAGCTTTCTTT

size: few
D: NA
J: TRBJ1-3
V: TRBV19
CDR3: CASSSSTENTIYF
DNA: TGTGCCAGTAGTAGCTCGACAGAAAACACCATATATTTT

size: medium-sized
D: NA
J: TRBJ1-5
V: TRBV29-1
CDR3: CSVKTSNSNQPQHF
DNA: TGCAGCGTTAAGACGAGCAATAGCAATCAGCCCCAGCATTTT

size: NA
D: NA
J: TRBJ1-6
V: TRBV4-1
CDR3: CASSQPVRGRATYNSPLHF
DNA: TGCGCCAGCAGCCAACCTGTTCGGGGTCGGGCTACCTATAATTCACCCCTCCACTTT

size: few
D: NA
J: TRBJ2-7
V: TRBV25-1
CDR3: CASSGVRYEQYF
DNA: TGTGCCAGCAGTGGTGTTCGCTACGAGCAGTACTTC

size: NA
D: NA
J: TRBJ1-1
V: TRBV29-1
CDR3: CSVSFDTEYTEAFF
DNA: TGCAGCGTCTCATTCGACACCGAATACACTGAAGCTTTCTTT

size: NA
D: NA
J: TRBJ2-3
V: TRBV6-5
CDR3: CASSYWGASTSDTQYF
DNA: TGTGCCAGCAGTTACTGGGGGGCTAGCACATCGGATACGCAGTATTTT

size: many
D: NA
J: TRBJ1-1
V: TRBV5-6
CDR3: CASSLVGTEAFF
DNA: TGTGCCAGCAGCTTGGTCGGCACTGAAGCTTTCTTT

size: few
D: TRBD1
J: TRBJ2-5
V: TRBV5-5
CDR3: CASSLRQGVGETQYF
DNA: TGTGCCAGCAGCTTGCGACAGGGTGTAGGAGAGACCCAGTACTTC

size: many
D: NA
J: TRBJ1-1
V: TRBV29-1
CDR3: CSVETGSTEAFF
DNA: TGCAGCGTTGAAACAGGGAGCACTGAAGCTTTCTTT

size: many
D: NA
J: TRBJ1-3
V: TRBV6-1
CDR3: CASESTSSGNTIYF
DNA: TGTGCCAGCGAATCAACCTCCTCTGGAAACACCATATATTTT

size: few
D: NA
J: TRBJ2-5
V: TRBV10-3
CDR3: CAISIPGETQYF
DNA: TGTGCCATCAGTATACCGGGGGAGACCCAGTACTTC

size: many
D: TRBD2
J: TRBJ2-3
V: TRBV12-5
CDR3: CASLLAGGYTQYF
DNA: TGTGCTAGTCTGCTAGCGGGTGGCTATACGCAGTATTTT

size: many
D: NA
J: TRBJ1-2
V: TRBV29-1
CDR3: CSVAQGIYGYTF
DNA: TGCAGCGTTGCGCAGGGGATCTATGGCTACACCTTC

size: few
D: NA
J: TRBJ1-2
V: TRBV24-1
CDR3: CATSDPGRDYGYTF
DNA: TGTGCCACCAGTGACCCAGGGAGGGACTATGGCTACACCTTC

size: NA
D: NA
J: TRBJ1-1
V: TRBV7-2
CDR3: CASSRELDRNTEAFF
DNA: TGTGCCAGCAGCCGCGAACTGGACCGGAACACTGAAGCTTTCTTT

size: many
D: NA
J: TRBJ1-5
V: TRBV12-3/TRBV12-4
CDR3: CASSQGSGKNQPQHF
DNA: TGTGCCAGCAGTCAAGGATCCGGGAAGAATCAGCCCCAGCATTTT

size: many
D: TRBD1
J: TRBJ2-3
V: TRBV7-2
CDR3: CASSLGTGAGDTQYF
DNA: TGTGCCAGCAGCTTAGGGACAGGGGCGGGAGATACGCAGTATTTT

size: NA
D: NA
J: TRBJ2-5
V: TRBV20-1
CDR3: CSSSGLQETQYF
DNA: TGCAGTTCCTCGGGGCTCCAAGAGACCCAGTACTTC

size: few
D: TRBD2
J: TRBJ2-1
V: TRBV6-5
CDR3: CASTGLAGATGINEQFF
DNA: TGTGCCAGCACCGGACTAGCGGGGGCCACCGGAATCAATGAGCAGTTCTTC

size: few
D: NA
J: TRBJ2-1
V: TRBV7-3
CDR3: CASSYARGGQNEQFF
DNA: TGTGCCAGCAGCTACGCAAGGGGGGGCCAAAATGAGCAGTTCTTC

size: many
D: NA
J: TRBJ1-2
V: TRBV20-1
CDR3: CSARDRQGSVYGYTF
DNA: TGCAGTGCTAGAGATCGGCAGGGGTCGGTCTATGGCTACACCTTC

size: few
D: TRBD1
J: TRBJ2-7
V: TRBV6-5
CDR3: CASSPTGGRNEQYF
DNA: TGTGCCAGCAGCCCCACAGGGGGCCGGAACGAGCAGTACTTC

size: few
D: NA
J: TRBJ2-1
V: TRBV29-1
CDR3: CTAGGPSYNEQFF
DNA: TGCACCGCAGGGGGGCCATCCTACAATGAGCAGTTCTTC

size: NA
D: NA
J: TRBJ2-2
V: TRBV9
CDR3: CASTKTGELFF
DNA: TGTGCCAGCACGAAAACCGGGGAGCTGTTTTTT

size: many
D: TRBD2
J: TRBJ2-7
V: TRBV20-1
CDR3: CSAREPLAGGQAEQYF
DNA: TGCAGTGCTAGAGAGCCGCTAGCGGGGGGGCAGGCCGAGCAGTACTTC

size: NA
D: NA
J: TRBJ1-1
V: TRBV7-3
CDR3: CASSPSYGITEAFF
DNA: TGTGCCAGCAGCCCATCATACGGGATTACTGAAGCTTTCTTT

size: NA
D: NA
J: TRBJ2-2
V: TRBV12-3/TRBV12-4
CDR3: CASRLTRGYTGELFF
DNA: TGTGCCAGCAGACTCACGCGGGGTTACACCGGGGAGCTGTTTTTT

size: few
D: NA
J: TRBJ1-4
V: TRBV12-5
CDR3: CASGRLGTPEKLFF
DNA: TGTGCTAGTGGTCGACTCGGGACACCGGAAAAACTGTTTTTT

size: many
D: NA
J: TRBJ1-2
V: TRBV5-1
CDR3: CASSLDAGSTEGYTF
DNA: TGCGCCAGCAGCTTGGATGCGGGTTCGACTGAGGGCTACACCTTC

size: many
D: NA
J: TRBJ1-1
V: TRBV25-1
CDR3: CASSEGRTNTEAFF
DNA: TGTGCCAGCAGTGAGGGACGGACGAACACTGAAGCTTTCTTT

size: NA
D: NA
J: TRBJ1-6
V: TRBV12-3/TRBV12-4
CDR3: CASSLPHRTNSPLHF
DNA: TGTGCCAGCAGTTTACCCCACAGGACCAATTCACCCCTCCACTTT

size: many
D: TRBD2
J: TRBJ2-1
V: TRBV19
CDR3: CASSISGGAFEQFF
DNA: TGTGCCAGTAGTATTAGCGGGGGGGCCTTTGAGCAGTTCTTC

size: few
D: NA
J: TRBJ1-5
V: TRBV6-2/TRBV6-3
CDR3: CASSAGTAPSREHF
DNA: TGTGCCAGCAGTGCCGGGACGGCACCTAGTCGGGAGCATTTT

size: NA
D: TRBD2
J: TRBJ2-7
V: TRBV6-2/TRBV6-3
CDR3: CASSAHAGGVYEQYF
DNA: TGTGCCAGCTCTGCCCATGCGGGGGGTGTCTACGAGCAGTACTTC

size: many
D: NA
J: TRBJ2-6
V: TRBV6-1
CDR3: CASSEVIGIGTGANVLTF
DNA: TGTGCCAGCAGTGAAGTAATTGGGATTGGAACTGGGGCCAACGTCCTGACTTTC

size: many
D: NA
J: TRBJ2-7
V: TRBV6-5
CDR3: CASGEGERVYEQYF
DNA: TGTGCCAGCGGTGAAGGGGAACGGGTTTACGAGCAGTACTTC

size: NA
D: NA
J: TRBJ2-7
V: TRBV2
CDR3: CATYQGGAVYEQYF
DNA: TGTGCCACCTACCAAGGGGGAGCGGTCTACGAGCAGTACTTC

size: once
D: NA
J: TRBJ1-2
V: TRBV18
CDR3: CASSPSGGAIPTGYTF
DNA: TGTGCCAGCTCACCTTCGGGGGGGGCGATCCCCACCGGCTACACCTTC

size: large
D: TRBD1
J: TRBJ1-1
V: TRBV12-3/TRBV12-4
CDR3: CASSPTGGPDTEAFF
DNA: TGTGCCAGCAGCCCGACAGGGGGCCCGGACACTGAAGCTTTCTTT

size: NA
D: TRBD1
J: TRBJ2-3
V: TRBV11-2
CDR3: CASSLEGTGASTDTQYF
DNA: TGTGCCAGCAGCTTAGAGGGGACAGGGGCGTCCACAGATACGCAGTATTTT